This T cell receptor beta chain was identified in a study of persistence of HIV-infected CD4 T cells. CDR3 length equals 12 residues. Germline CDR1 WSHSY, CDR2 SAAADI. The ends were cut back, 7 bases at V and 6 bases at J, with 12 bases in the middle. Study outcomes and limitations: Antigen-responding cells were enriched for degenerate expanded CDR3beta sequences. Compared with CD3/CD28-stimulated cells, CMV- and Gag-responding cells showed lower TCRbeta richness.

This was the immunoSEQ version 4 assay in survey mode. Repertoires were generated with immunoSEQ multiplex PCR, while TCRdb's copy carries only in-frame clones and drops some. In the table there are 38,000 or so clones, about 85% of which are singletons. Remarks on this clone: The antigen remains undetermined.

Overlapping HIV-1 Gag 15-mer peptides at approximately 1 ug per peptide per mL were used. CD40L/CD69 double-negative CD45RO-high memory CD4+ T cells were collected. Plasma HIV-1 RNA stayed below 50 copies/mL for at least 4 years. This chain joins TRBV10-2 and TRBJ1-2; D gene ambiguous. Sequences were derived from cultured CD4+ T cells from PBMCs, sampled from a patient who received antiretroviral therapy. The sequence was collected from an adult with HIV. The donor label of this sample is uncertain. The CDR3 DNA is TGCGCCAGCACCCCCGGTTGGGATGGCTACACCTTC. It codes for CASTPGWDGYTF.